The following is a TCR beta chain sequence with its context. There is no known antigen for this receptor. Per-base quality was not reported, and no clone a single base away is much larger than it. These data originate in a study of control samples from healthy donors and cancer patients (dated by TCRdb to 2019 to 2021). The CDR3 has 15 amino acids, counting the end cysteine and phenylalanine. Only CDR3 DNA is held: 45 bases, read in frame from base 1. CDR1 and CDR2 are drawn from the germline V gene (reference sequence): LNHDA, SQIVND. V lost 4 bases and J lost 8 bases, and the count of bases not matched to a germline gene is 5. Libraries were built with the immunoSEQ multiplex PCR assay. TCRdb's version of the immuneACCESS table is confined to in-frame rearrangements and falls short of the full clone set. An unresolved V gene accounts for under half of the shortfall where checked; the remainder is of unknown origin. This sample is represented by some 140,000 clones; roughly nine tenths of them were singletons. Roughly 8.7% of the sample is taken by the ten largest.

Rearrangement joined TRBV19 to TRBJ2-4; 13 central bases correspond to TRBD2. Input material: blood. The sequence was obtained from a woman aged 25-40 years in good health. At the DNA level, the sequence is TGTGCCAGTAGTAAGGGACTAGCGGGACTGGACATTCAGTACTTC. Translated, this gives CASSKGLAGLDIQYF.